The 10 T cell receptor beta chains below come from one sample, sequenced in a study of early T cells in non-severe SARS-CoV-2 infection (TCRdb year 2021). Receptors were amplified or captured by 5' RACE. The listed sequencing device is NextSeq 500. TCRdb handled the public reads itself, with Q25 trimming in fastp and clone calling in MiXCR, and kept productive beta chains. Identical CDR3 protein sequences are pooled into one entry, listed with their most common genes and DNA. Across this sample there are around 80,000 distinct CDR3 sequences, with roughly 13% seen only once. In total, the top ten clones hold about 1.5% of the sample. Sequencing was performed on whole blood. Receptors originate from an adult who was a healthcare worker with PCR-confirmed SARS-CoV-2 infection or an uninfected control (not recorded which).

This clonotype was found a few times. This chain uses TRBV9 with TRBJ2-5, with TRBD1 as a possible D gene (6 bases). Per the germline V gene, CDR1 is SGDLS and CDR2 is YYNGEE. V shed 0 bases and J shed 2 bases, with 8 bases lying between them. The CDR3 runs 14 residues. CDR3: CASSVDRAQETQYF. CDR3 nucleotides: TGTGCCAGCAGCGTAGACAGGGCGCAAGAGACCCAGTACTTC.

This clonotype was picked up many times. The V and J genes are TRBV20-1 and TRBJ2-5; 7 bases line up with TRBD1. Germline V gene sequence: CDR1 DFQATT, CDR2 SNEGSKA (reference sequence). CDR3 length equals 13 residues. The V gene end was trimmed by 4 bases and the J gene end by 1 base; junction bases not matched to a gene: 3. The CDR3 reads CSAITGVQETQYF. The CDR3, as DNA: TGCAGTGCTATTACAGGGGTCCAAGAGACCCAGTACTTC.

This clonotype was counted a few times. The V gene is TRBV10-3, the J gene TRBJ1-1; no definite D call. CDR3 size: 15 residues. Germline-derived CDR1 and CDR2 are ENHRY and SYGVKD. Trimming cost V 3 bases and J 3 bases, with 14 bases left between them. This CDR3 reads CAISDPRPKDTEAFF. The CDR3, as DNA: TGTGCCATCAGTGATCCAAGGCCAAAAGACACTGAAGCTTTCTTT.

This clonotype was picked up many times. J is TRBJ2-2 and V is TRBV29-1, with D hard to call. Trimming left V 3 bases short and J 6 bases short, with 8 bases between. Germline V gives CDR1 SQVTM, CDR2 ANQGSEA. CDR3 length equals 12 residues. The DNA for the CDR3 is TGCAGCGTTGACATCGGCCCCGGGGAGCTGTTTTTT. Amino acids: CSVDIGPGELFF.

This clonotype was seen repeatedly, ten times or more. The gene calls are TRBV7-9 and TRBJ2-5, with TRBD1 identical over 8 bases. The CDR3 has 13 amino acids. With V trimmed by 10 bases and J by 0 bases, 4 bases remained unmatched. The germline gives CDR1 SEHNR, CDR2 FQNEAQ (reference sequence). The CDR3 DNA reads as TGTGCCACTCCGGACAGGGACCAAGAGACCCAGTACTTC. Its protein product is CATPDRDQETQYF.

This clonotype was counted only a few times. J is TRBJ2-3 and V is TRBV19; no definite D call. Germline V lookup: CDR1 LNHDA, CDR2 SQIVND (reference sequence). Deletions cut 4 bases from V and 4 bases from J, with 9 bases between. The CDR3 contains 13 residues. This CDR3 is CASSTFAPDTQYF. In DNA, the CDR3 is TGTGCCAGTAGTACGTTCGCCCCAGATACGCAGTATTTT.

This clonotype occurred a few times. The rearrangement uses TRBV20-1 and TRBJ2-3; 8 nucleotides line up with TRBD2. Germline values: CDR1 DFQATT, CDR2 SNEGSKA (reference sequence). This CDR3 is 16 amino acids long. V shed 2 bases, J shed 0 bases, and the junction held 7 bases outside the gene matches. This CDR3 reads CSARRDERGSTDTQYF. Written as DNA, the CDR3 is TGCAGTGCTAGAAGAGACGAGCGGGGGAGCACAGATACGCAGTATTTT.

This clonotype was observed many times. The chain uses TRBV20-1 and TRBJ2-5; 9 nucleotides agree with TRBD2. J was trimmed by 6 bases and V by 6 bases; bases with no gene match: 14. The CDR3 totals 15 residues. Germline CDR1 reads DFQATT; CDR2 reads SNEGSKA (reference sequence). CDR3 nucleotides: TGCAGTGCCAGAATACCGGGACTAGCCACGAAGACCCAGTACTTC. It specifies CSARIPGLATKTQYF.

The CDR3 region is CASSTFRTGGAYEQYF. CDR3 bases: TGTGCCAGTAGTACGTTCCGGACGGGGGGAGCCTACGAGCAGTACTTC. The V call is TRBV19, the J call TRBJ2-7, with TRBD2 matching over 7 bases. Germline V gives CDR1 LNHDA, CDR2 SQIVND (reference sequence). The V gene end was trimmed by 4 bases and the J gene end by 2 bases; junction bases not matched to a gene: 11. The CDR3 is 16 residues long.

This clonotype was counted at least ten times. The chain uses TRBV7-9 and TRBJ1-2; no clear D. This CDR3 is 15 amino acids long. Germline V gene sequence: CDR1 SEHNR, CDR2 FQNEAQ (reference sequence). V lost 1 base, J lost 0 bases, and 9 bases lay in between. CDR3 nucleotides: TGTGCCAGCAGCTTAGGTTCAGGATCTAACTATGGCTACACCTTC. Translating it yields CASSLGSGSNYGYTF. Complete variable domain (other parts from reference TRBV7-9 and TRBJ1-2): DTGVSQNPRHKITKRGQNVTFRCDPISEHNRLYWYRQTLGQGPEFLTYFQNEAQLEKSRLLSDRFSAERPKGSFSTLEIQRTEQGDSAMYLCASSLGSGSNYGYTFGSGTRLTVV.